This T cell receptor beta chain was documented in a study of beta chain features in type 1 diabetes. This clone has more than one count but fewer than ten. One end of the junction varies from germline; a read error may be responsible. CDR3 size: 15 residues. Per the germline V gene, CDR1 is SSHAT and CDR2 is FNYEAQ (reference sequence). Reverse transcription of all isolated RNA meant that expressed TCRB transcripts were sequenced. TCRdb's copy holds only in-frame clones and misses some; the assay was immunoSEQ multiplex PCR. Here the sample spans tens of thousands of clones, 30% to 35% being singletons.

V gene TRBV7-7 combines with J gene TRBJ2-1; maybe TRBD2 (6 bases). The source of this sequence is a woman younger than 30 in good health. Sequenced input: stem cell memory CD4+ T cells from blood. CDR3 in amino acids: CASSPGAAGYNEQFF. CDR3 coding DNA: TGTGCTAGCAGCCCGGGAGCGGCGGGTTACAATGAGCAGTTCTTC.